A selection of T cell receptor beta chains follows, all from one sample in a study of memory CD4+ T cells and cytomegalovirus serostatus. Some clones are missing from TCRdb's copy, which holds only in-frame ones; the method was immunoSEQ multiplex PCR. This table has about 53,000 clones, 80% to 90% appearing once. Sequenced input: memory CD4+ T cells from blood. The receptors stem from an adult in good health and CMV-seronegative. CDR3s include the opening cysteine and the closing phenylalanine or tryptophan. Clone size is given for some rows only: seen once, a few or many times, or a class if the clone is expanded.

clone_size,v_call,j_call,cdr3_aa
NA,TRBV5-5,TRBJ2-5,CASSFADQGTQYF
NA,TRBV6-5,TRBJ1-3,CATTKPGSSGNTIYF
few,TRBV4-2,TRBJ2-7,CASSQDRGRGRSHEQYF
NA,TRBV19,TRBJ1-1,CASSIGKGQGGNTEAFF
NA,TRBV19,TRBJ2-2,CASSIKGLAGELFF
NA,TRBV27,TRBJ1-2,CASREDRRETLNYGYTF
NA,TRBV30,TRBJ2-1,CAWDGTSGMHNEQFF
NA,TRBV15,TRBJ2-3,CATSRGGTSFAYF
NA,TRBV5-1,TRBJ2-5,CASSSGTSGTKRPQYF
NA,TRBV29-1,TRBJ2-3,CSVTDGTDTQYF
once,TRBV27,TRBJ1-2,CASRRGPLYGYTF
NA,TRBV7-2,TRBJ2-3,CASSARQYTDTQYF
NA,TRBV4-1,TRBJ1-2,CASSQAGLGGGLYLRANYGYTF
NA,TRBV5-1,TRBJ2-3,CASSVLDTQYF
NA,TRBV14,TRBJ2-1,CASSQVSEQFF
NA,TRBV5-1,TRBJ2-6,CASSLPGLAGSGANVLTF
NA,TRBV7-7,TRBJ2-1,CASSRDTALRNNEQFF
few,TRBV7-3,TRBJ2-3,CASSLRLAGGRDTQYF
NA,TRBV7-9,TRBJ2-1,CASSLSLAGHNEQFF
NA,TRBV7-7,TRBJ2-7,CASSLQTVGEQYF
NA,TRBV11-2,TRBJ2-3,CASSRTTGPTDTQYF
NA,TRBV29-1,TRBJ2-1,CSARTSGNEQFF
NA,TRBV5-5,TRBJ1-3,CASSLAPGRSSGNTIYF
once,TRBV7-2,TRBJ1-1,CASSLVASTEAFF
NA,TRBV30,TRBJ2-3,CAWSVGLATDTQYF